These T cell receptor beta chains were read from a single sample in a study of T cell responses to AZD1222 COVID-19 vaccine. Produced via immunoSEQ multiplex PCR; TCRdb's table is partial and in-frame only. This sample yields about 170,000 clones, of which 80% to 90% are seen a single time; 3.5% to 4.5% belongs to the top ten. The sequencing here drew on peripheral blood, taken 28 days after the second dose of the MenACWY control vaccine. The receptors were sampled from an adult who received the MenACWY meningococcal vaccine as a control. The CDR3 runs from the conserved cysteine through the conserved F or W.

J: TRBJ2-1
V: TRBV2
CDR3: CASSEYLAGSSYNEQFF

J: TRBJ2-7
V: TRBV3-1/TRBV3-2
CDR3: CASSRDRSYEQYF

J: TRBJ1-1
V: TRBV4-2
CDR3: CASSQEFSEAFF

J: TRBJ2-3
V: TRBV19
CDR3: CASSIWAAGADTQYF

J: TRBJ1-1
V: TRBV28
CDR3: CASSLSPGSTEAFF

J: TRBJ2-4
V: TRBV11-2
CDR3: CASRLAGGGKNIQYF

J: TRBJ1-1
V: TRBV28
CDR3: CASSLWDRGANTEAFF

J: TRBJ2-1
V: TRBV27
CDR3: CASSPRSAYNEQFF

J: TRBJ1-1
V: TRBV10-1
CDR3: CASSESSRALKGAFF

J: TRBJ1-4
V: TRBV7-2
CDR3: CASSSPGDRAVEKLFF

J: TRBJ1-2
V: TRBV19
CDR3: CASSNKGREYKLTDGYTF

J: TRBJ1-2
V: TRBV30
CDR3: CAWRERGAGGYTF

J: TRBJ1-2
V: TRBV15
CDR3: CATSRDRDGYGYTF

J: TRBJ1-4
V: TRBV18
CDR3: CASSLPLGTGEEKLFF

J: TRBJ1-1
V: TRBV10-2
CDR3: CASSDGDTEAFF

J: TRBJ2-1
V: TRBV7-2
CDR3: CASSLGPSGRAGYNEQFF

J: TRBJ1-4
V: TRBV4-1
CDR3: CASSQDAGEYNEKLFF

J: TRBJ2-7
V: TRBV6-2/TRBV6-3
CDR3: CASSYGQGGLSYEQYF

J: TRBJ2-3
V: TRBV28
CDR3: CASSPQGRGTDTQYF

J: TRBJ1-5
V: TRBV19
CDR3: CAAGTANQPQHF

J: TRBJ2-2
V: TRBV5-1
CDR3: CASSLSAGGSTGELFF

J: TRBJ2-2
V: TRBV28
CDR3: CASSSGHNTGELFF

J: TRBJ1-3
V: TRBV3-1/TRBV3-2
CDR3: CASSQSGGFGNTIYF

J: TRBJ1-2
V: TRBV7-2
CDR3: CASSPRDSPYGYTF

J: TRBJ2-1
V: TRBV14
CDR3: CASSLIAGTGVFF

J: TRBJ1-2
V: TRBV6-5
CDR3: CASSYGAGQSGYTF

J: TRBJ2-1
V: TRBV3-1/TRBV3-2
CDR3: CASSARQVRNEQFF

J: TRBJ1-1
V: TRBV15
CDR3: CATSRDPRQWYTEAFF